These 22 T cell receptor beta chains originate from one sample sequenced in a study of control samples from healthy donors and cancer patients. Produced via immunoSEQ multiplex PCR; TCRdb's table is partial and in-frame only. The sample includes fewer than 500,000 clones, approximately 92% of them seen just once. The sample taken for sequencing was PBMCs. Receptor source: a man between 40 and 49 years old with head and neck cancer.

The sample holds a few counts of this clone. The J gene is TRBJ1-1, the V gene TRBV5-5; 8 positions agree with TRBD1. The CDR3 extends over 15 amino acids. Losses at the gene ends were 4 bases for V and 0 bases for J; bases not matched to a gene: 5. Germline values: CDR1 SGHKS, CDR2 YYEKEE (reference sequence). CDR3 sequence: CASSRTGLMNTEAFF. The CDR3 nucleotides read TGTGCCAGCAGCCGGACAGGGCTTATGAACACTGAAGCTTTCTTT.

The chain recombines TRBV14 with TRBJ2-1; either TRBD1 or TRBD2 may fit D (5 bases each). V lost 1 base, J lost 8 bases, and 15 bases lay in between. The CDR3 runs 15 residues. Germline V CDR1 and CDR2: SGHDN, FVKESK. CDR3 DNA sequence: TGTGCCAGCAGCCAAGTGGGTTACATGGGGGATGAGCAGTTCTTC. Its translation is CASSQVGYMGDEQFF. Based on the CDR3 plus reference TRBV14 and TRBJ2-1, the full variable domain is EAGVTQFPSHSVIEKGQTVTLRCDPISGHDNLYWYRRVMGKEIKFLLHFVKESKQDESGMPNNRFLAERTGGTYSTLKVQPAELEDSGVYFCASSQVGYMGDEQFFGPGTRLTVL.

The V call is TRBV19, the J call TRBJ1-1; D gene ambiguous. The CDR3 length is 16 residues. The V and J ends lost 7 bases and 3 bases respectively, with 21 bases between them. Germline CDR1 LNHDA, CDR2 SQIVND (reference sequence). CDR3 sequence reads: CASIRAHEGGHTEAFF. DNA for the CDR3: TGTGCCAGTATCCGGGCCCACGAAGGTGGTCACACTGAAGCTTTCTTT. Using reference TRBV19 and TRBJ1-1 for the parts outside the CDR3, the full variable domain is DGGITQSPKYLFRKEGQNVTLSCEQNLNHDAMYWYRQDPGQGLRLIYYSQIVNDFQKGDIAEGYSVSREKKESFPLTVTSAQKNPTAFYLCASIRAHEGGHTEAFFGQGTRLTVV.

The chain joins TRBV4-1 to TRBJ2-5; 10 nucleotides match TRBD2. CDR1 is MGHRA, CDR2 YSYEKL, per germline. V shed 1 base and J 5 bases; nucleotides not matched to a gene: 7. The CDR3 is 16 amino acids. CDR3 DNA sequence: TGCGCCAGCAGCCAAGGGAGCGGGAGGGCCGGGGAGACCCAGTACTTC. Encoded protein: CASSQGSGRAGETQYF.

This chain joins TRBV30 and TRBJ2-7; D not resolved. CDR1 and CDR2 from the germline V gene are GTSNPN and SVGIG (reference sequence). Trimming took 0 bases from V and 0 from J, leaving 0 bases between them. CDR3 length equals 11 residues. The CDR3 protein is CAWSVSYEQYF. CDR3 DNA sequence: TGTGCCTGGAGTGTCTCCTACGAGCAGTACTTC.

V is TRBV12-3 or TRBV12-4 and J is TRBJ2-1; 7 positions agree with TRBD1. J was trimmed by 6 bases and V by 6 bases; bases with no gene match: 5. The CDR3 contains 13 residues. CDR3 coding DNA: TGTGCCAGCAGCCGGGACAGAGCCAATGAGCAGTTCTTC. It translates to CASSRDRANEQFF.

This chain connects TRBV6-5 to TRBJ1-5; D perhaps matches TRBD1 (5 bases). The CDR3 has 14 amino acids. CDR1 and CDR2 from the germline V gene are MNHEY and SVGAGI. The ends were cut back, 8 bases at V and 1 base at J, with 12 bases in the middle. The CDR3 nucleotides read TGTGCCAGCCGGTTGGGGGTGAGCAATCAGCCCCAGCATTTT. Protein sequence: CASRLGVSNQPQHF.

The gene calls are TRBV4-1 and TRBJ1-5; possibly TRBD1 for D (6 bases). The germline V gene has CDR1 MGHRA and CDR2 YSYEKL. CDR3 length equals 16 residues. The germline V and J ends were trimmed by 0 bases and 1 base, with 10 bases remaining between them. The CDR3 reads CASSQDRGFSNQPQHF. As DNA, the CDR3 is TGCGCCAGCAGCCAAGACAGGGGATTCAGCAATCAGCCCCAGCATTTT.

The chain recombines TRBV9 with TRBJ1-1; 10 nucleotides match TRBD1. CDR1 and CDR2 from the germline V gene are SGDLS and YYNGEE. The CDR3 runs to 15 residues. With 0 bases clipped from V and 3 bases from J, the junction kept 2 bases outside the gene matches. The CDR3 region is CASSVAGTGDTEAFF. The CDR3, as DNA: TGTGCCAGCAGCGTAGCAGGGACAGGGGACACTGAAGCTTTCTTT. Combining the CDR3 with reference TRBV9 and TRBJ1-1 gives the whole variable domain DSGVTQTPKHLITATGQRVTLRCSPRSGDLSVYWYQQSLDQGLQFLIQYYNGEERAKGNILERFSAQQFPDLHSELNLSSLELGDSALYFCASSVAGTGDTEAFFGQGTRLTVV.

V and J are TRBV6-6 and TRBJ1-1; TRBD1 matches at 7 bases. The CDR3 is 16 amino acids. The V gene's germline CDR1 is MNHNY and CDR2 SVGAGI (reference sequence). Losses at the gene ends were 4 bases for V and 2 bases for J; bases not matched to a gene: 10. In DNA, the CDR3 is TGTGCCAGCAGTTTTTCCCTTGGGACAGCCAACACTGAAGCTTTCTTT. Protein sequence: CASSFSLGTANTEAFF.

The V and J genes are TRBV4-3 and TRBJ2-2; 7 nucleotides agree with TRBD1. CDR1 is LGHNA, CDR2 YSLEER, per germline. J was trimmed by 5 bases and V by 1 base; bases with no gene match: 4. The CDR3 loop spans 15 amino acids. The CDR3 sequence: CASSQVTGRTGELFF. The CDR3 DNA is TGCGCCAGCAGCCAAGTGACAGGGCGGACCGGGGAGCTGTTTTTT.

The chain employs TRBV18 and TRBJ2-3, with TRBD1 matching 10 bases. V dropped 3 bases and J dropped 3; count of bases not matched to a gene: 3. Looked up from germline, CDR1 is KGHSH and CDR2 is LQKENI. CDR3 length: 15 amino acids. CDR3 nucleotide sequence: TGTGCCAGCTCACCCCGGGGACAGGGGACAGATACGCAGTATTTT. Residues: CASSPRGQGTDTQYF.

V usage is TRBV20-1 and J usage is TRBJ2-5; D is unclear. Germline loops: CDR1 DFQATT, CDR2 SNEGSKA (reference sequence). Trimming stripped 3 bases from V and 5 bases from J, with 13 bases between. The CDR3 length is 13 residues. The chain's CDR3 is CSASPQDGETQYF. CDR3 nucleotide sequence: TGCAGTGCTAGTCCCCAGGATGGGGAGACCCAGTACTTC.

The chain is built from TRBV18 and TRBJ2-5; 7 bases align to TRBD2. V dropped 6 bases and J dropped 2; count of bases not matched to a gene: 9. The CDR3 consists of 15 residues. Per germline, CDR1 KGHSH and CDR2 LQKENI. CDR3 residues: CASSSLGTTQETQYF. The CDR3 coding sequence is TGTGCCAGCTCGTCCCTGGGGACTACTCAAGAGACCCAGTACTTC.

The rearrangement links TRBV14 to TRBJ2-3; the match to TRBD1 covers 8 bases. The CDR3 runs 16 residues. Germline V gene lookup returns CDR1 SGHDN and CDR2 FVKESK. J lost 1 base, V lost 3 bases, and 6 bases had no gene match. In nucleotides, the CDR3 is TGTGCCAGCAGCCAGAACAGGGGGATACGCACAGATACGCAGTATTTT. Protein product: CASSQNRGIRTDTQYF.

The genes are TRBV19 and TRBJ2-1; 13 nucleotides line up with TRBD2. V was pared by 4 bases and J by 9 bases, with 12 bases of the junction left unmatched. CDR3 length: 17 residues. Germline values: CDR1 LNHDA, CDR2 SQIVND (reference sequence). Written as DNA, the CDR3 is TGTGCCAGTAGTACGGGACTAGCGGGAAAAGTCGCAATTGAGCAGTTCTTC. Translating gives CASSTGLAGKVAIEQFF.

The chain is built from TRBV4-3 and TRBJ1-5; D unresolved. This CDR3 is 15 amino acids long. Germline loops: CDR1 LGHNA, CDR2 YSLEER. V was pared by 1 base and J by 0 bases, with 7 bases between. This chain's CDR3 is CASSQVLDSNQPQHF. CDR3 bases: TGCGCCAGCAGCCAAGTTCTGGATAGCAATCAGCCCCAGCATTTT.

The V call is TRBV5-6, the J call TRBJ1-1, with TRBD1 identical over 7 bases. The CDR3 is 15 residues long. The trim removed 4 bases at V and 6 bases at J, leaving 12 bases unmatched. Germline V gene sequence: CDR1 SGHDT, CDR2 YYEEEE. The CDR3 coding sequence is TGTGCCAGCAGCAAATTTGACAGGGCAGGAGCTGAAGCTTTCTTT. As protein: CASSKFDRAGAEAFF.

V is TRBV5-1 and J is TRBJ2-7, with D perhaps matching TRBD2 (6 bases). Trimming left V 7 bases short and J 7 bases short, with 24 bases between. CDR3 length: 15 residues. Germline V CDR1 and CDR2: SGHRS, YFSETQ. In nucleotides, the CDR3 is TGCGCCAGCGATACCGACGGGAGTACGGCGTCTGAGCAGTACTTC. It codes for CASDTDGSTASEQYF.

The chain couples TRBV6-5 to TRBJ2-2; D is unresolved. Trimming took 6 bases from V and 0 from J, leaving 5 bases between them. This CDR3 has 13 amino acids. Germline CDR1 and CDR2: MNHEY and SVGAGI. The CDR3 bases are TGTGCCAGCAGAACGGCGAACACCGGGGAGCTGTTTTTT. Protein product: CASRTANTGELFF.

The chain carries TRBV24-1 and TRBJ1-4; D not certain. CDR1 is KGHDR and CDR2 is SFDVKD in the germline V gene. This CDR3 spans 13 amino acids. Trimming removed 9 bases from V and 6 bases from J, with 13 bases in between. The CDR3 coding sequence is TGTGCCACCCCGGGTAGCGGGGATGAAAAACTGTTTTTT. This gives the protein CATPGSGDEKLFF.

The rearrangement joins TRBV19 to TRBJ2-6, with D tentatively TRBD2 (6 bases). The CDR3 is made up of 16 amino acids. Trimming took 5 bases from V and 0 from J, leaving 11 bases between them. Germline CDR1 is LNHDA and CDR2 is SQIVND (reference sequence). The CDR3 DNA reads as TGTGCCAGTAGTCCTTTAGCGGACTCTGGGGCCAACGTCCTGACTTTC. This sequence encodes CASSPLADSGANVLTF.